This T cell receptor (beta chain) was recovered during a study of blood T cell repertoires in COVID-19. For the study at large: From the United States, Italy and Spain came samples of acute and convalescent COVID-19.

The ends lost 4 bases at V and 3 bases at J; junction bases unmatched: 2. The CDR3 spans 13 residues. Germline V lookup: CDR1 SGHRS, CDR2 YFSETQ. This clone was counted a few times. Original analysis: Amplifying reference gene primers gave estimates of nucleated cell counts. Sequencing was performed with immunoSEQ multiplex PCR; in TCRdb, only in-frame clones are kept and a portion is missing. From that table come the V and J calls and clone size; the DNA was used to work out D and trimming. In the table there are 120,000 to 150,000 clones, 80% to 90% of which are singletons. Patients of the Seattle cohort, enrolled during active infection, were followed longitudinally.

The chain has TRBV5-1 and TRBJ2-3; 7 nucleotides align to TRBD1. What was sequenced was peripheral blood. This clonotype was sampled from an older woman with COVID-19, enrolled during active disease. The CDR3 coding sequence is TGCGCCAGCAGCCGACAGGGAACAGATACGCAGTATTTT. Translation gives CASSRQGTDTQYF.